Below, 3 T cell receptor beta chains from the same sample are listed, as sequenced in a study of OX40 agonist ivuxolimab in advanced cancers. The receptor library was made with the immunoSEQ multiplex PCR assay. TCRdb provides this immuneACCESS table in a form limited to in-frame rearrangements. Some clones are lacking; in checked studies, under half of them reflect an unresolved V gene, and why the rest are absent is not known. For this sample there are 85,000 to 100,000 clones; around 82% appear just once. The ten largest clones capture 3.5% to 4% of the sample. The sequencing here drew on CD4+ or CD8+ T cells sorted from blood, taken in a trial of the OX40 agonist ivuxolimab. The receptors were gathered from an adult with an advanced solid tumor such as melanoma, head and neck, liver or kidney cancer.

This CDR3 reads CASSLDVGFTSEQYF. Here the CDR3 DNA reads TGCGCCAGCAGCTTGGACGTAGGGTTCACCTCCGAGCAGTACTTC. The V gene is TRBV5-1, the J gene TRBJ2-7; D unclear. CDR3 length: 15 residues. Per the germline V gene, CDR1 is SGHRS and CDR2 is YFSETQ. Trimming left V 0 bases short and J 6 bases short, with 16 bases between.

The chain carries TRBV9 and TRBJ2-1; D is perhaps TRBD1 (6 bases). CDR3 length equals 15 residues. CDR1 is SGDLS, CDR2 YYNGEE, per germline. The V gene lost 7 bases and the J gene lost 0 bases, with 14 bases spanning the gap. CDR3 in amino acids: CASGPGVSSYNEQFF. The CDR3 DNA reads TGTGCCAGCGGTCCAGGGGTGAGCTCCTACAATGAGCAGTTCTTC.

This chain links TRBV5-5 with TRBJ1-1, with no clear D. CDR3 size: 12 residues. The V gene lost 4 bases and the J gene lost 11 bases, with 15 bases spanning the gap. Germline assignment: CDR1 SGHKS and CDR2 YYEKEE (reference sequence). DNA of the CDR3: TGTGCCAGCAGCCTTGGGCCCTCCGGGGCTTTCTTT. Amino acids: CASSLGPSGAFF.